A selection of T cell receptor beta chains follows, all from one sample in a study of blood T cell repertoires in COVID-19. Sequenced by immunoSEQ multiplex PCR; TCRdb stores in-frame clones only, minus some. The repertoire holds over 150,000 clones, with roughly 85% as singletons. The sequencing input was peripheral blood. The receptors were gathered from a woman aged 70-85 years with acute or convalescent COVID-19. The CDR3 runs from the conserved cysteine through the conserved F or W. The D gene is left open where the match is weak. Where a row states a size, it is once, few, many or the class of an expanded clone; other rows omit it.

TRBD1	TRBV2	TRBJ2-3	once	TGTGCCAGCTTGACAGGGCCTACAGATACGCAGTATTTT	CASLTGPTDTQYF
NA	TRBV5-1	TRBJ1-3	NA	TGCGCCAGCAGCCCGGGAGGGTCCGGAAACACCATATATTTT	CASSPGGSGNTIYF
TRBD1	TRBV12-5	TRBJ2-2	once	TGTGCTAGTGGTTTGGGAATAGGGACAGCGAACACCGGGGAGCTGTTTTTT	CASGLGIGTANTGELFF
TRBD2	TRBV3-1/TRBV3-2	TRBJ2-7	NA	TGTGCCAGCAGCTCCGGGACTAGCGGGAATGAGTACTTC	CASSSGTSGNEYF
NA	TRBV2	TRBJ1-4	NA	TGTGCCAGCAGCTTGGACGGGAGAAATGAAAAACTGTTTTTT	CASSLDGRNEKLFF
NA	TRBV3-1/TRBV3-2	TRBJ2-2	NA	TGTGCCAGCAGCCAAAGAGGTATCGGGGAGCTGTTTTTT	CASSQRGIGELFF
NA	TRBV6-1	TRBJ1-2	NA	TGTGCCAGCAGTGAACCCCCCGCGGGACGGATCCTCTATGGCTACACCTTC	CASSEPPAGRILYGYTF
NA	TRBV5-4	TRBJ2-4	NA	TGTGCCAGCAGCTTCCAGGGCGAAAACATTCAGTACTTC	CASSFQGENIQYF
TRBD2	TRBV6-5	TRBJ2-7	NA	TGTGCCAGCAGTCTAGCGGGGTACTCCTACGAGCAGTACTTC	CASSLAGYSYEQYF
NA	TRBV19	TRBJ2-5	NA	TGTGCCAGTAGTATCTCTCCAGGGGCGCAAGAGACCCAGTACTTC	CASSISPGAQETQYF
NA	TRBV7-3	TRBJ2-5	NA	TGTGCCAGCAGCTTAACGTTCCGGGAGACCCAGTACTTC	CASSLTFRETQYF
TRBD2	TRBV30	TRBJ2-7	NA	TGTGCCTGGAGGCGGGAGGGCCGGGGTGGCGAGCAGTACTTC	CAWRREGRGGEQYF
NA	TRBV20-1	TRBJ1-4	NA	TGCAGTGCTAGTGACCCAGGTGGCACAGAAAAACTGTTTTTT	CSASDPGGTEKLFF
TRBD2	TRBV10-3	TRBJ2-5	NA	TGTGCCATCAGTGGGGCGGGAGGATATGTAAAAGAGACCCAGTACTTC	CAISGAGGYVKETQYF
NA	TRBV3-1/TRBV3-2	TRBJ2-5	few	TGTGCCAGCAGCCCGGGGACATACCAAGAGACCCAGTACTTC	CASSPGTYQETQYF
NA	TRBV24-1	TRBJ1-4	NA	TGTGCCACCAGTGATTTTATCCGGGGAAGGGAAAAACTGTTTTTT	CATSDFIRGREKLFF
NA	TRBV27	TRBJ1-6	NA	TGTGCCACCAGAGTGGGCCAAAGTTCACCCCTCCACTTT	CATRVGQSSPLHF
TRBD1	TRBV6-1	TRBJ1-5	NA	TGTGCCTGCAGTGAGGGGACAGGGCCGGGCGGTCAGCCCCAGCATTTT	CACSEGTGPGGQPQHF
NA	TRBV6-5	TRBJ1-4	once	TGTGCCAGCAGTTACTATAGAGGAGAAAAACTGTTTTTT	CASSYYRGEKLFF
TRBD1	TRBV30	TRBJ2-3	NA	TGTGCCTCAAACAGGGGACCCACAGATACGCAGTATTTT	CASNRGPTDTQYF
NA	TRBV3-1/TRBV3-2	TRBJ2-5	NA	TGTGCCAGCAGCCAAGAATCCGGGGTCGGGGAGACCCAGTACTTC	CASSQESGVGETQYF
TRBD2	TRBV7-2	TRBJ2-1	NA	TGTGCCAGCAGCTCGATCCCTTCGGGACTAGGTTACAATGAGCAGTTCTTC	CASSSIPSGLGYNEQFF